Each of the 31 T cell receptor beta chains below was sequenced from the same sample in a study of T cells in Graves' hyperthyroidism and ophthalmopathy (dated by TCRdb to between 2018 and 2020). Library construction relied on multiplex PCR. The sequencing machine was an Illumina HiSeq 2000. Amplification of TCR beta CDR3 regions was carried out from RNA transcripts. The TCR CDR3 was subjected to a first round of RT-PCR using the HTBI primer set and the Qiagen OneStep RT-PCR kit. The public reads were reanalyzed by TCRdb: fastp trimming at Q25, MiXCR alignment, in-frame beta chains only. Rows are combined by CDR3 protein, so each entry shows the most common genes and DNA. The sample table contains fewer than 350,000 distinct CDR3 sequences; only one count was recorded for about a sixth of them. The top ten clonotypes cover about a sixth of the sample. What was sequenced was blood. All receptors come from a middle-aged woman with Graves' ophthalmopathy.

This clonotype appeared many times. The J gene is TRBJ2-7, the V gene TRBV6-1, with D hard to call. The V and J ends lost 7 bases and 6 bases respectively, with 10 bases between them. The CDR3 runs to 11 residues. The germline V gene has CDR1 MNHNS and CDR2 SASEGT. CDR3 DNA: TGTGCCAGCAAAACCCCTCGCGAGCAGTACTTC. Amino acid sequence: CASKTPREQYF.

This clonotype was seen repeatedly, ten times or more. V gene TRBV12-3 or TRBV12-4 combines with J gene TRBJ2-2; D perhaps matches TRBD2 (5 bases). The CDR3 loop spans 12 amino acids. V was pared by 8 bases and J by 1 base, with 5 bases between. DNA of the CDR3: TGTGCCAGCCGGGAGAACACCGGGGAGCTGTTTTTT. Protein product: CASRENTGELFF.

This clonotype has at least ten counts. This chain uses TRBV6-1 with TRBJ1-2; D gene unclear. V dropped 3 bases and J dropped 8 bases, with 10 bases sitting between them. The V gene's germline CDR1 is MNHNS and CDR2 SASEGT. This CDR3 is built from 12 residues. CDR3 in amino acids: CASSEGSLGYTF. Written as DNA, the CDR3 is TGTGCCAGCAGTGAGGGCTCTTTGGGCTACACCTTC.

This clonotype was observed a handful of times. The CDR3 is CASSFLQGPTGELFF. The CDR3 DNA sequence: TGTGCCAGCAGCTTTCTCCAGGGGCCCACCGGGGAGCTGTTTTTT. The chain links TRBV7-2 to TRBJ2-2; D may be TRBD1 (6 bases). This CDR3 comprises 15 residues. Germline CDR1 reads SGHTA; CDR2 reads FQGNSA. V was pared by 3 bases and J by 4 bases, with 12 bases between. The complete variable domain, with remaining parts taken from reference TRBV7-2 and TRBJ2-2, reads GAGVSQSPSNKVTEKGKDVELRCDPISGHTALYWYRQSLGQGLEFLIYFQGNSAPDKSGLPSDRFSAERTGGSVSTLTIQRTQQEDSAVYLCASSFLQGPTGELFFGEGSRLTVL.

The gene calls are TRBV6-2 or TRBV6-3 and TRBJ1-5; the match to TRBD1 covers 9 bases. The CDR3 runs to 15 residues. Trimming removed 5 bases from V and 2 bases from J; junction bases left unmatched: 4. CDR1 and CDR2 from the germline V gene are MNHEY and SVGEGT. The CDR3, as DNA: TGTGCCAGCAGTGCCACAGGGGGCGGCAATCAGCCCCAGCATTTT. Protein: CASSATGGGNQPQHF.

This clonotype was seen ten or more times. This sequence joins TRBV28 and TRBJ1-1; D is perhaps TRBD1 (6 bases). Germline V gives CDR1 MDHEN, CDR2 SYDVKM. V was trimmed by 1 base and J by 0 bases, leaving 9 bases between them. CDR3 size: 15 residues. CDR3 coding DNA: TGTGCCAGCAGTTTATACGGACAGTTGAACACTGAAGCTTTCTTT. This codes for CASSLYGQLNTEAFF.

This sequence joins TRBV19 and TRBJ2-3, with 8 positions matching TRBD2. Germline V CDR1 and CDR2: LNHDA, SQIVND (reference sequence). The CDR3 covers 16 residues. V shed 4 bases, J shed 7 bases, and the junction held 13 bases outside the gene matches. CDR3 nucleotides: TGTGCCAGTAGTACCCGACTAGCGAGGGGACCGAATACGCAGTATTTT. It specifies CASSTRLARGPNTQYF. Full variable domain (outside the CDR3, taken from reference TRBV19 and TRBJ2-3): DGGITQSPKYLFRKEGQNVTLSCEQNLNHDAMYWYRQDPGQGLRLIYYSQIVNDFQKGDIAEGYSVSREKKESFPLTVTSAQKNPTAFYLCASSTRLARGPNTQYFGPGTRLTVL.

The sample holds many counts of this clonotype. The genes are TRBV7-8 and TRBJ2-2; 11 bases fit TRBD2. V dropped 4 bases and J dropped 4; count of bases not matched to a gene: 5. Germline CDR1 SGHVS, CDR2 FQNEAQ. The CDR3 is 16 residues long. For the CDR3, the DNA is TGTGCCAGCAGCTCCGTCGGGACTAGCGGCACCGGGGAGCTGTTTTTT. It yields the protein CASSSVGTSGTGELFF.

This clonotype was observed many times. V and J are TRBV12-3 or TRBV12-4 and TRBJ2-4; D may be TRBD1 (5 bases). Between the trimmed V and J ends, which lost 8 bases and 5 bases, there was a span of 31 bases. The CDR3 consists of 19 residues. CDR3 region: CASQTRRQGMGSRQNIQYF. CDR3 in DNA: TGTGCCAGCCAAACACGGCGCCAGGGTATGGGTAGCCGCCAAAACATTCAGTACTTC.

The sample holds many counts of this clonotype. The gene calls are TRBV5-6 and TRBJ2-5, with 7 bases lining up with TRBD2. The J segment lost 5 bases and the V segment lost 3 bases, leaving 13 bases of the junction unmatched. Looked up from germline, CDR1 is SGHDT and CDR2 is YYEEEE. This CDR3 comprises 16 residues. As DNA, the CDR3 is TGTGCCAGCAGCTCAGGACTAGGACGATCGCTTGAGACCCAGTACTTC. This codes for CASSSGLGRSLETQYF.

The rearrangement uses TRBV20-1 and TRBJ2-7; D is uncertain. The CDR3 extends over 15 amino acids. Trimming pared 3 bases from V and 0 bases from J, leaving 15 bases between. The germline gives CDR1 DFQATT, CDR2 SNEGSKA (reference sequence). CDR3: CSASPLNLFSYEQYF. For the CDR3, the DNA is TGCAGTGCTAGTCCGCTCAATTTATTCTCCTACGAGCAGTACTTC.

At least ten counts were recorded for this clonotype. This sequence joins TRBV4-3 and TRBJ2-7; 7 positions match TRBD1. Per the germline V gene, CDR1 is LGHNA and CDR2 is YSLEER. With 2 bases clipped from V and 1 base from J, the junction kept 2 bases outside the gene matches. This CDR3 contains 14 residues. The DNA for the CDR3 is TGCGCCAGCAGCCAAATCAGGGGGTCCTACGAGCAGTACTTC. Translation gives CASSQIRGSYEQYF.

This clonotype was detected many times. J is TRBJ1-2 and V is TRBV30, with a possible D match to TRBD1 (6 bases). This CDR3 spans 16 amino acids. Looked up from germline, CDR1 is GTSNPN and CDR2 is SVGIG (reference sequence). V lost 3 bases, J lost 2 bases, and 19 bases lay in between. The CDR3 loop reads CAWRGSEQGFNYGYTF. CDR3 bases: TGTGCCTGGAGAGGTTCGGAACAGGGATTCAACTATGGCTACACCTTC. The full variable domain, in which reference TRBV30 and TRBJ1-2 provide the parts outside the CDR3, is SQTIHQWPATLVQPVGSPLSLECTVEGTSNPNLYWYRQAAGRGLQLLFYSVGIGQISSEVPQNLSASRPQDRQFILSSKKLLLSDSGFYLCAWRGSEQGFNYGYTFGSGTRLTVV.

The V gene is TRBV7-8, the J gene TRBJ2-7; tentative D call: TRBD2 (5 bases). CDR1 is SGHVS, CDR2 FQNEAQ, per germline. The germline V and J ends were trimmed by 3 bases and 6 bases, with 15 bases remaining between them. The CDR3 is 14 residues long. CDR3 residues: CASSFEGRFSEQYF. The CDR3 DNA is TGTGCCAGCAGCTTCGAGGGAAGGTTTAGCGAGCAGTACTTC. The entire variable domain, with the rest obtained from reference TRBV7-8 and TRBJ2-7, is as follows: GAGVSQSPRYKVAKRGQDVALRCDPISGHVSLFWYQQALGQGPEFLTYFQNEAQLDKSGLPSDRFFAERPEGSVSTLKIQRTQQEDSAVYLCASSFEGRFSEQYFGPGTRLTVT.

In this sample, this clonotype turned up many times. The chain carries TRBV20-1 and TRBJ2-7, with 11 bases that match TRBD2. V was clipped by 3 bases and J by 4 bases; unmatched bases: 5. Germline V gene data show CDR1 as DFQATT and CDR2 as SNEGSKA (reference sequence). This CDR3 region has 14 residues. For the CDR3, the DNA is TGCAGTGCTAGCAGAGGGACTAGCGGATACGAGCAGTACTTC. Its translation is CSASRGTSGYEQYF.

The J gene is TRBJ1-6, the V gene TRBV6-1, with 8 bases aligning to TRBD1. Germline CDR1 is MNHNS and CDR2 is SASEGT. The CDR3 length is 13 residues. The V segment lost 6 bases and the J segment 10 bases; nucleotides outside the gene matches: 5. The CDR3 loop reads CASRDRVQSPLHF. The CDR3 nucleotides are TGTGCCAGCAGGGACAGGGTACAATCACCCCTCCACTTT.

This clonotype was counted ten times or more. The chain couples TRBV30 to TRBJ1-2, with D tentatively TRBD1 (6 bases). CDR1 is GTSNPN, CDR2 SVGIG, per germline (reference sequence). V lost 0 bases, J lost 7 bases, and 12 bases lay in between. The CDR3 length is 13 residues. This chain's CDR3 is CAWSVGQPSGYTF. The CDR3 bases are TGTGCCTGGAGTGTTGGACAGCCGAGTGGCTACACCTTC.

This clonotype was seen ten or more times. CDR3 residues: CASGTDSNTGELFF. The DNA of the CDR3 is TGTGCCAGTGGGACAGACTCGAACACCGGGGAGCTGTTTTTT. The chain links TRBV2 to TRBJ2-2; 7 bases map to TRBD1. The CDR3 sequence is 14 residues long. Germline V gene data show CDR1 as SNHLY and CDR2 as FYNNEI. The junction had 4 bases not matched to a gene; V was cut back by 9 bases and J by 0 bases.

This clonotype was detected ten times or more. The chain couples TRBV5-1 to TRBJ2-7; D unresolved. The germline CDR1 and CDR2 sequences are SGHRS and YFSETQ. CDR3 size: 14 residues. Trimming took 4 bases from V and 6 from J, leaving 17 bases between them. As DNA, the CDR3 is TGCGCCAGCAGCCCAACAGTAGGGAATGGCGAGCAGTACTTC. Residues: CASSPTVGNGEQYF.

The chain employs TRBV19 and TRBJ1-2, with D perhaps matching TRBD1 (5 bases). CDR1 and CDR2 (germline): LNHDA, SQIVND (reference sequence). The germline V and J ends were trimmed by 4 bases and 2 bases, with 11 bases remaining between them. CDR3 length equals 14 residues. The CDR3 sequence is CASSRWDVNYGYTF. The CDR3 DNA follows: TGTGCCAGTAGTAGATGGGACGTGAACTATGGCTACACCTTC.

This clonotype was picked up many times. This sequence joins TRBV25-1 and TRBJ2-5, with 11 bases matching TRBD1. The CDR3 sequence is 15 residues long. The V segment lost 5 bases and the J segment 4 bases; nucleotides outside the gene matches: 6. Germline-derived CDR1 and CDR2 are MGHDK and SYGVNS. In DNA, the CDR3 is TGTGCCAGCAGTCTAGGACAGGGGGCAGGAGAGACCCAGTACTTC. Amino acid sequence: CASSLGQGAGETQYF. Together with reference TRBV25-1 and TRBJ2-5, the CDR3 gives the full variable domain: EADIYQTPRYLVIGTGKKITLECSQTMGHDKMYWYQQDPGMELHLIHYSYGVNSTEKGDLSSESTVSRIRTEHFPLTLESARPSHTSQYLCASSLGQGAGETQYFGPGTRLLVL.

This clonotype was seen many times. The chain joins TRBV24-1 to TRBJ2-5; D ambiguous. Germline CDR1 is KGHDR and CDR2 is SFDVKD. The CDR3 is made up of 13 amino acids. V was clipped by 8 bases and J by 0 bases, with 9 bases between them. CDR3 bases: TGTGCCACCAAAGGACGGAACCAAGAGACCCAGTACTTC. As protein: CATKGRNQETQYF.

This clonotype has a count of ten or more. The chain employs TRBV3-1 and TRBJ1-2; D remains ambiguous. The V end lost 1 base, the J end lost 8 bases, and 8 bases lay between the germline ends. CDR1 is LGHDT and CDR2 is YNNKEL in the germline V gene (reference sequence). CDR3 size: 12 residues. The DNA for the CDR3 is TGTGCCAGCAGCCAAGCTGTTGCGGGCTACACCTTC. Translation: CASSQAVAGYTF.

There are many counts of this clonotype. The genes are TRBV20-1 and TRBJ2-5; the D gene is possibly TRBD2 (5 bases). V lost 6 bases and J 2 bases, leaving 7 bases between the germline ends. Germline V lookup: CDR1 DFQATT, CDR2 SNEGSKA (reference sequence). The CDR3 has 11 residues. The CDR3 protein is CSAEGQETQYF. Here the CDR3 DNA reads TGCAGTGCCGAGGGTCAAGAGACCCAGTACTTC.

This clonotype was seen many times. The chain carries TRBV7-8 and TRBJ1-2, with TRBD1 identical over 7 bases. Germline assignment: CDR1 SGHVS and CDR2 FQNEAQ. The CDR3 is 15 residues long. Germline trimming cut 5 bases from V and 1 base from J; bases unmatched to any gene: 7. The chain's CDR3 is CASSPNRDSNYGYTF. CDR3 nucleotides: TGTGCCAGCAGCCCTAATCGGGACAGTAACTATGGCTACACCTTC. The variable domain in full, with the rest retrieved from reference TRBV7-8 and TRBJ1-2, is GAGVSQSPRYKVAKRGQDVALRCDPISGHVSLFWYQQALGQGPEFLTYFQNEAQLDKSGLPSDRFFAERPEGSVSTLKIQRTQQEDSAVYLCASSPNRDSNYGYTFGSGTRLTVV.

Ten or more counts support this clonotype. The chain links TRBV27 to TRBJ1-1; 10 positions agree with TRBD1. The CDR3 sequence is 13 residues long. With V trimmed by 4 bases and J by 4 bases, 0 bases remained unmatched. In germline, CDR1 is MNHEY, CDR2 SMNVEV (reference sequence). The CDR3 protein is CASSWTGGTEAFF. In DNA, the CDR3 is TGTGCCAGCAGTTGGACAGGGGGCACTGAAGCTTTCTTT.

This clonotype was observed at least ten times. CDR3: CASSLVGGAREAFF. The CDR3 bases are TGCGCCAGCAGCTTGGTGGGGGGGGCTAGAGAAGCTTTCTTT. The chain links TRBV5-1 to TRBJ1-1; maybe TRBD1 (6 bases). Germline CDR1 SGHRS, CDR2 YFSETQ. The CDR3 is 14 residues long. Trimming took 0 bases from V and 8 from J, leaving 14 bases between them.

This clonotype was picked up many times. The chain carries TRBV24-1 and TRBJ2-7; 8 bases agree with TRBD1. Germline V gene data show CDR1 as KGHDR and CDR2 as SFDVKD. J lost 1 base, V lost 7 bases, and 8 bases had no gene match. This CDR3 has 15 residues. DNA for the CDR3: TGTGCCACCAGCTTGACAGGGGACGGTTCCTACGAGCAGTACTTC. It yields the protein CATSLTGDGSYEQYF.

This clonotype was picked up many times. This chain connects TRBV12-5 to TRBJ2-7; the D is unclear. Looked up from germline, CDR1 is LGHNT and CDR2 is FRNRAP. This CDR3 region has 13 residues. Trimming removed 1 base at V and 5 bases at J, with 9 bases between. CDR3 in DNA: TGTGCTAGTGGTTTGGAAGGGCCCCACGAGCAGTACTTC. This translates into CASGLEGPHEQYF.

This clonotype was seen repeatedly, ten times or more. The chain carries TRBV27 and TRBJ2-2; D remains unclear. The CDR3 extends over 14 amino acids. Germline V gene sequence: CDR1 MNHEY, CDR2 SMNVEV (reference sequence). The V end was cut by 5 bases, the J end by 6 bases, with 13 bases between. CDR3: CASSINRLAGELFF. The CDR3, as DNA: TGTGCCAGCAGTATCAATAGGCTGGCCGGGGAGCTGTTTTTT.

This clonotype was seen a handful of times. The J gene is TRBJ2-7, the V gene TRBV12-3 or TRBV12-4; no clear D. The CDR3 is made up of 14 amino acids. V was pared by 5 bases and J by 3 bases, with 14 bases between. Here the CDR3 DNA reads TGTGCCAGCAGTATACAGTGGGGAAACTACGAGCAGTACTTC. This sequence encodes CASSIQWGNYEQYF.